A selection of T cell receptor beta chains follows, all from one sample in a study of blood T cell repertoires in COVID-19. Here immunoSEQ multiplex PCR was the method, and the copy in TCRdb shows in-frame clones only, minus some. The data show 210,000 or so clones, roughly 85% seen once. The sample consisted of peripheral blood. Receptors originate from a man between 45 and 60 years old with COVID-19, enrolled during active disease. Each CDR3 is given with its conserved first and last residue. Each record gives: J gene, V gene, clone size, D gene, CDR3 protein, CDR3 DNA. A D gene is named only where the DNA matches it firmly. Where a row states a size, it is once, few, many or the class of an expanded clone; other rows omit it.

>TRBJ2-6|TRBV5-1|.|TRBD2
CASSLASGGLTGANVLTF
TGCGCCAGCAGCTTGGCTAGCGGGGGACTAACTGGGGCCAACGTCCTGACTTTC
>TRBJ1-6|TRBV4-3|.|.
CASSQDLYTPLHF
TGCGCCAGCAGCCAAGACCTTTATACACCCCTCCACTTT
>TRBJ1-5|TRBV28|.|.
CASSPWTDFSPQHF
TGTGCCAGCAGTCCATGGACAGACTTCAGCCCCCAGCATTTT
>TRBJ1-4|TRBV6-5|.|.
CASSSNRAREKLFF
TGTGCCAGCAGTTCAAACAGGGCCCGAGAAAAACTGTTTTTT
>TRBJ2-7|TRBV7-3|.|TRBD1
CASSSSTGVYEQYF
TGTGCCAGCAGCTCATCGACAGGGGTCTACGAGCAGTACTTC
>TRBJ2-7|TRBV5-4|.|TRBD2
CASSPHGTSGGPYEQYF
TGTGCCAGCAGCCCCCATGGGACTAGCGGGGGGCCCTACGAGCAGTACTTC
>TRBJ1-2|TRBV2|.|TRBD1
CASNTQGLYGYTF
TGTGCCAGCAATACACAGGGGTTGTATGGCTACACCTTC
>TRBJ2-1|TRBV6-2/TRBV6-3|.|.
CASSYLYEQFF
TGTGCCAGCAGTTACCTGTATGAGCAGTTCTTC
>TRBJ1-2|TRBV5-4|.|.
CASSQIGDNYGYTF
TGTGCCAGCAGTCAGATAGGGGATAACTATGGCTACACCTTC
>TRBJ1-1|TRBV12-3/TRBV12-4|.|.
CASTLALRTEAFF
TGTGCCAGCACCCTGGCCCTGAGGACTGAAGCTTTCTTT
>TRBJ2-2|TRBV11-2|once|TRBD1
CASSLGAGGNTGELFF
TGTGCCAGCAGCTTAGGGGCAGGGGGCAACACCGGGGAGCTGTTTTTT
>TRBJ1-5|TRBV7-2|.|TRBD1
CASSPGTGSYSNQPQHF
TGTGCCAGCAGCCCTGGGACAGGCTCTTATAGCAATCAGCCCCAGCATTTT
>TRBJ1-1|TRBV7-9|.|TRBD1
CATSDRGATEAFF
TGTGCCACCTCGGACAGGGGAGCCACTGAAGCTTTCTTT
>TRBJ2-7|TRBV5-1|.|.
CASSLATGLTYEQYF
TGCGCCAGCAGCTTGGCCACAGGACTAACCTACGAGCAGTACTTC
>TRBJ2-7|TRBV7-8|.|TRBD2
CASSLVAASGDLSYEQYF
TGTGCCAGCAGCTTAGTAGCGGCTAGCGGTGACCTCTCCTACGAGCAGTACTTC
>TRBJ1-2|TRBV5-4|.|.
CASSSRGNYGYTF
TGTGCCAGCAGCTCCCGGGGGAACTATGGCTACACCTTC
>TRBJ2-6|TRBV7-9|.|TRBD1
CASSLGTGGAPGANVLTF
TGTGCCAGCAGCTTAGGAACAGGGGGCGCCCCTGGGGCCAACGTCCTGACTTTC
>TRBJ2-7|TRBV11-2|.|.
CASSRGPPAYEQYF
TGTGCCAGCAGCCGTGGGCCCCCCGCCTACGAGCAGTACTTC
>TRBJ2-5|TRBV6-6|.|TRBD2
CASSRPGLAGVETQYF
TGTGCCAGCAGTCGACCCGGACTAGCGGGGGTAGAGACCCAGTACTTC
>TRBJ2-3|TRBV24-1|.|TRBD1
CATSDPGTGGIDTQYF
TGTGCCACCAGTGATCCCGGGACAGGGGGGATAGATACGCAGTATTTT
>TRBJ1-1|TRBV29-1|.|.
CSVGLPSEAFF
TGCAGCGTTGGTCTCCCCTCTGAAGCTTTCTTT
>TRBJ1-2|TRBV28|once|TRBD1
CASTRTGSIYGYTF
TGTGCCAGCACCAGGACAGGGTCCATCTATGGCTACACCTTC
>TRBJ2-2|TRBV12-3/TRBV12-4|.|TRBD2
CASSLGGAGELFF
TGTGCCAGCAGTTTGGGAGGGGCCGGGGAGCTGTTTTTT
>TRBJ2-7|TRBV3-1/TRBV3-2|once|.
CASSQDRGEQYF
TGTGCCAGCAGCCAAGATCGGGGTGAGCAGTACTTC
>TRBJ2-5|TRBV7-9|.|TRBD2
CASSPGLVQETQYF
TGTGCCAGCAGCCCTGGACTAGTTCAAGAGACCCAGTACTTC
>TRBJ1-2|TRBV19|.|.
CASSAGRAGYYGYTF
TGTGCCAGTAGTGCGGGCCGGGCAGGATACTATGGCTACACCTTC
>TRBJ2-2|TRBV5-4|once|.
CASSSRGDQAAGELFF
TGTGCCAGCAGCTCGCGCGGGGACCAAGCGGCCGGGGAGCTGTTTTTT
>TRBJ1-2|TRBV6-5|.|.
CATGNDYGYTF
TGCGCCACGGGAAATGACTATGGCTACACCTTC
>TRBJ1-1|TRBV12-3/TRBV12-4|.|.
CASSLARGAEAFF
TGTGCCAGCAGTTTAGCGCGGGGGGCTGAAGCTTTCTTT
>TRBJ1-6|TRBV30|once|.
CAWRESRKTSSYNSPLHF
TGTGCCTGGAGGGAAAGCCGCAAAACTAGCTCCTATAATTCACCCCTCCACTTT
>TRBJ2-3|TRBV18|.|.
CASSPFGGDTQYF
TGTGCCAGCTCACCATTCGGGGGAGATACGCAGTATTTT
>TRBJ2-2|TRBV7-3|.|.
CASSLSPGKDAGELFF
TGTGCCAGCAGCCTCTCCCCAGGGAAGGATGCCGGGGAGCTGTTTTTT
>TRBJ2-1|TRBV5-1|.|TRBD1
CASRGTGVSYNEQFF
TGCGCCAGCAGAGGGACAGGGGTCTCCTACAATGAGCAGTTCTTC
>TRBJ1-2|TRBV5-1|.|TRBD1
CASSRDRVDYGYTF
TGCGCCAGCAGCCGCGACAGGGTCGACTATGGCTACACCTTC
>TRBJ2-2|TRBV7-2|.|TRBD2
CASRTGGSTGELFF
TGTGCCAGCAGAACGGGCGGGAGCACCGGGGAGCTGTTTTTT